This TCR beta chain was sequenced in a study of T cell repertoires in cytomegalovirus infection. In the study overall: Public signatures in TCR beta pointed to CMV infection and matching HLA type.

Using its own MiXCR run on the reads, TCRdb lists one record per CDR3 protein. The table records 400,000 to 600,000 distinct CDR3 sequences, about 44% of them present only once. The table lists this clonotype with a few counts. The antigen remains undetermined. Trimming shortened V by 0 bases and J by 3 bases, and 10 bases separated the two germline ends. Germline V gives CDR1 SGHNT, CDR2 YYREEE (reference sequence). The CDR3 sequence is 14 residues long. The sequence was obtained from a human donor in good health (CMV status not recorded). Some clones in this sample may be carry-over from other donors' samples. The sequencing here drew on cultured PBMCs, taken from culture after CMV antigen stimulation. The rearrangement joins TRBV5-4 to TRBJ2-7; D is possibly TRBD2 (5 bases). The CDR3 sequence: CASSLAGLHYEQYF. DNA for the CDR3: TGTGCCAGCAGCTTGGCGGGGTTGCACTACGAGCAGTACTTC.